This TCR beta chain was captured in a study of blood T cell repertoires in COVID-19. Study details: From the United States, Italy and Spain came samples of acute and convalescent COVID-19.

V gave up 3 bases and J gave up 4 bases; unmatched junction bases: 7. The CDR3 is 16 amino acids. CDR1 is ENHRY and CDR2 is SYGVKD in the germline V gene. Authors' methods: Estimates of nucleated cell counts were drawn from the amplification of reference gene primers. Sequencing was performed with immunoSEQ multiplex PCR; in TCRdb, only in-frame clones are kept and a portion is missing. V, J and clone size derive from that table, while D and trimming were established from the DNA sequence. This table holds tens of thousands of clones, 80% to 90% found once. V and J are TRBV10-3 and TRBJ1-2; 11 bases match TRBD1. This receptor was taken from a man at least 80 years old with acute or convalescent COVID-19. Sequenced input: peripheral blood. CDR3 in DNA: TGTGCCATCAGTGATCGGACAGGGGGCAGTGGCTATGGCTACACCTTC. Translating it yields CAISDRTGGSGYGYTF.